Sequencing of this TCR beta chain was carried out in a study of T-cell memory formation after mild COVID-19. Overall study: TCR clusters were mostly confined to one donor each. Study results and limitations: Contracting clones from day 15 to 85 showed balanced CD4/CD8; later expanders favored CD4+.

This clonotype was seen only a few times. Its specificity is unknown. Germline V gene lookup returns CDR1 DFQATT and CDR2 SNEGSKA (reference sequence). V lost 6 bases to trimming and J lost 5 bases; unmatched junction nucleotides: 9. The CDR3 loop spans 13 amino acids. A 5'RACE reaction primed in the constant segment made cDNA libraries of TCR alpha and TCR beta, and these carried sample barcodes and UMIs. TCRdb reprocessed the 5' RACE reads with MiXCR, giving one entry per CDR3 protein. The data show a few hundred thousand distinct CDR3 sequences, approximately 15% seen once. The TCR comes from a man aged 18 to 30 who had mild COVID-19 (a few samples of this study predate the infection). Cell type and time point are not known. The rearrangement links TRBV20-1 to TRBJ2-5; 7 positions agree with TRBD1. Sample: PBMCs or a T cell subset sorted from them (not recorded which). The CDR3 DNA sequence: TGCAGTGCCCCTCTAGGGGGCTTGGAGACCCAGTACTTC. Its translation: CSAPLGGLETQYF.